The sequence of this T cell receptor (beta chain) was determined in a study of T-cell reconstitution after alpha-beta-depleted transplantation in children. The TCRbeta library was prepared with unique molecular identifiers. Via MiXCR, TCRdb re-called the PCR reads, giving one row per CDR3 protein. The repertoire has roughly 200,000 distinct CDR3 sequences, roughly 10% of them found once; the top ten carry over 5%. This clonotype was detected many times. Germline V lookup: CDR1 SEHNR, CDR2 FQNEAQ (reference sequence). The V and J ends lost 1 base and 0 bases respectively, with 9 bases between them. The CDR3 is 15 amino acids.

The receptor was derived from a human donor who donated a stem cell graft to a child with acute lymphoblastic leukemia. The sample here was PBMCs from the stem cell graft donor, taken from the stem cell graft. The chain uses TRBV7-9 and TRBJ1-1; D may be TRBD1 (6 bases). The CDR3 spells CASSLEGTLNTEAFF. The CDR3 bases are TGTGCCAGCAGCTTAGAAGGGACACTGAACACTGAAGCTTTCTTT.